Listed below are T cell receptor beta chains from one sample, sequenced in a study of read filtering for tumor transcriptome and immune sequencing. TCRdb recomputed calls from the reads with MiXCR, one row per CDR3 protein. The repertoire holds some 140,000 distinct CDR3 sequences, with roughly an eighth as singletons. The sequenced sample was a population of CD138-negative cells sorted from bone marrow. Receptors were obtained from a donor aged 40 or older with multiple myeloma. Each CDR3 is given with its conserved first and last residue. The order of the fields is CDR3 protein, clone size, V gene. The size of a clone is reported for some rows only, either as once, few or many, or as a class for expanded clones.

CDR3: CATSREGNTEAFF
size: many
V: TRBV15

CDR3: CAWSVQGMSYNEQFF
size: many
V: TRBV30

CDR3: CASSQEWLGFYEQYF
size: many
V: TRBV4-1

CDR3: CAVMSGRTAGELFF
size: few
V: TRBV19

CDR3: CASSWTLWEPQHF
size: many
V: TRBV6-5

CDR3: CASRDQPGAWGVRTEAFF
size: few
V: TRBV6-2/TRBV6-3

CDR3: CASSHTFPGLAGEGTDTQYF
size: many
V: TRBV4-3

CDR3: CASSYSDYNEQFF
size: many
V: TRBV6-2/TRBV6-3

CDR3: CASSQDPRGGYGYTF
size: few
V: TRBV4-1

CDR3: CASSHPDRLSTEAFF
size: many
V: TRBV4-1

CDR3: CASSKWTASETQYF
size: -
V: TRBV5-1

CDR3: CASSPRLAGGFDEQYF
size: many
V: TRBV11-2

CDR3: CASGSDDLGNTEAFF
size: many
V: TRBV12-3/TRBV12-4

CDR3: CSARSMNTGELFF
size: many
V: TRBV20-1

CDR3: CASSYSPTSGDYEQYF
size: many
V: TRBV6-2/TRBV6-3

CDR3: CASSSTRARQPQHF
size: many
V: TRBV6-5

CDR3: CASSLGGRGETQYF
size: many
V: TRBV6-2/TRBV6-3

CDR3: CASRGSRWQGGTGELFF
size: many
V: TRBV7-2

CDR3: CASSRTVVQQSSYNEQFF
size: -
V: TRBV18

CDR3: CASSLAGSGRLETQYF
size: medium-sized
V: TRBV5-4

CDR3: CASGLETGSSWTEAFF
size: many
V: TRBV12-5

CDR3: CASSLTQYTDTQYF
size: many
V: TRBV5-1

CDR3: CASSVELAAVDTQYF
size: many
V: TRBV9

CDR3: CASSLSLYNEQFF
size: few
V: TRBV5-4

CDR3: CATNRDPGTDTQYF
size: many
V: TRBV10-3

CDR3: CASRGQGLYNEQFF
size: many
V: TRBV12-3/TRBV12-4

CDR3: CSVEASGMGADTQYF
size: few
V: TRBV29-1

CDR3: CSVEDKGGTKQFF
size: many
V: TRBV29-1

CDR3: CAISEGASGSYNEQFF
size: many
V: TRBV10-3

CDR3: CSVELLAGMSYNEQFF
size: many
V: TRBV29-1

CDR3: CSVNRGPYNEQFF
size: many
V: TRBV29-1

CDR3: CASSPGQGLVSVELFF
size: many
V: TRBV5-1

CDR3: CASRSTGVPRNEQYF
size: many
V: TRBV7-9

CDR3: CSVFDRGVEKLFF
size: many
V: TRBV29-1

CDR3: CASSYSQVVINEQFF
size: many
V: TRBV6-2/TRBV6-3

CDR3: CSASSQGDSPLHF
size: many
V: TRBV20-1

CDR3: CASSKEGTRQETQYF
size: many
V: TRBV19